One and the same sample provided the 6 T cell receptor beta chains below, sequenced in a study of spatial heterogeneity in lung cancer. Stated time point: sample taken at primary tumor resection. One entry per CDR3 protein, called by TCRdb with MiXCR from the 5' RACE reads. The sample has more than 80,000 distinct CDR3 sequences, over 9.5% seen once; the top ten hold 35% to 45%. Material: PBMCs, obtained at surgery. The receptor source for this set is a male donor with early-stage non-small cell lung cancer.

This clonotype was counted between two and nine times. The chain couples TRBV12-3 or TRBV12-4 to TRBJ2-2, with 10 bases lining up with TRBD1. V dropped 6 bases and J dropped 4; count of bases not matched to a gene: 5. The CDR3 extends over 15 amino acids. The CDR3 sequence is CASSPGTGVTGELFF. DNA of the CDR3: TGTGCCAGCAGCCCTGGGACAGGGGTCACCGGGGAGCTGTTTTTT.

This clonotype appeared a few times. This rearrangement joins TRBV5-4 to TRBJ1-6; TRBD1 aligns across 8 bases. This CDR3 contains 14 residues. J was trimmed by 7 bases and V by 3 bases; bases with no gene match: 3. Germline assignment: CDR1 SGHNT and CDR2 YYREEE (reference sequence). CDR3 sequence reads: CASSWGQANSPLHF. CDR3 DNA sequence: TGTGCCAGCAGCTGGGGACAGGCAAATTCACCCCTCCACTTT. Full variable domain (remainder filled in from reference TRBV5-4 and TRBJ1-6): ETGVTQSPTHLIKTRGQQVTLRCSSQSGHNTVSWYQQALGQGPQFIFQYYREEENGRGNFPPRFSGLQFPNYSSELNVNALELDDSALYLCASSWGQANSPLHFGNGTRLTVT.

As DNA, the CDR3 is TGTGCCAGTAGTACCCAGGGGAATCAGCCCCAGCATTTT. Residues: CASSTQGNQPQHF. The chain joins TRBV19 to TRBJ1-5; TRBD1 is a possible D gene (6 bases). CDR1 is LNHDA and CDR2 is SQIVND in the germline V gene (reference sequence). This CDR3 is built from 13 residues. The V and J ends lost 4 bases and 4 bases respectively, with 8 bases between them.

The chain links TRBV7-9 to TRBJ2-5; tentative D call: TRBD1 (6 bases). Germline loops: CDR1 SEHNR, CDR2 FQNEAQ (reference sequence). V was cut by 6 bases and J by 0 bases, with 14 bases left in between. The CDR3 runs to 15 residues. The CDR3 bases are TGTGCCAGCAGTCCAGCCCAGGGGTACCAAGAGACCCAGTACTTC. It encodes CASSPAQGYQETQYF.

The chain uses TRBV13 and TRBJ2-7; a weak D match, TRBD2 (5 bases). Trimming removed 4 bases from V and 4 bases from J, with 8 bases in between. The germline CDR1 and CDR2 sequences are PRHDT and FYEKMQ (reference sequence). The CDR3 consists of 12 residues. CDR3 nucleotide sequence: TGTGCCAGCAGCTCAGCGGCGTACGAGCAGTACTTC. The encoded protein is CASSSAAYEQYF.

This clonotype has only a few counts. V gene TRBV30 combines with J gene TRBJ1-1; possible D gene TRBD1, 5 bases. The germline CDR1 and CDR2 sequences are GTSNPN and SVGIG (reference sequence). The germline V and J ends were trimmed by 2 bases and 8 bases, with 9 bases remaining between them. This CDR3 comprises 11 residues. CDR3 amino acids: CAWSRGGEAFF. The DNA for the CDR3 is TGTGCCTGGAGTAGGGGCGGCGAAGCTTTCTTT. Drawing the rest from reference TRBV30 and TRBJ1-1, the complete variable domain is SQTIHQWPATLVQPVGSPLSLECTVEGTSNPNLYWYRQAAGRGLQLLFYSVGIGQISSEVPQNLSASRPQDRQFILSSKKLLLSDSGFYLCAWSRGGEAFFGQGTRLTVV.